Sequencing of this TCR beta chain was carried out in a study of OX40 agonist ivuxolimab in advanced cancers. Study context: With ivuxolimab, an agonistic anti-OX40 (CD134) antibody, patients were treated. A partial response was reached by three patients: one with hepatocellular carcinoma and two with cutaneous melanoma. Whole-study results and caveats: Clonal expansion was among the lowest in partial responders at 0.1-3.0 mg/kg, especially CD8+.

The CDR3 has 15 residues. The ends were cut back, 1 base at V and 4 bases at J, with 10 bases in the middle. CDR1 and CDR2 from the germline V gene are MNHNS and SASEGT. This clone was seen only a few times. As yet, its antigen is unknown. Profiling relied on immunoSEQ multiplex PCR, and the TCRdb table lists in-frame clones only, not all of them. Among roughly 68,000 clones listed, around 86% were seen once. The sample here was CD4+ or CD8+ T cells sorted from blood, taken in a trial of the OX40 agonist ivuxolimab. This receptor was taken from an adult with an advanced solid tumor such as melanoma, head and neck, liver or kidney cancer. This chain links TRBV6-1 with TRBJ2-2; the D gene is possibly TRBD1 (6 bases). The CDR3 spells CASSEGGRGTGELFF. CDR3 in DNA: TGTGCCAGCAGTGAAGGGGGCAGGGGCACCGGGGAGCTGTTTTTT.